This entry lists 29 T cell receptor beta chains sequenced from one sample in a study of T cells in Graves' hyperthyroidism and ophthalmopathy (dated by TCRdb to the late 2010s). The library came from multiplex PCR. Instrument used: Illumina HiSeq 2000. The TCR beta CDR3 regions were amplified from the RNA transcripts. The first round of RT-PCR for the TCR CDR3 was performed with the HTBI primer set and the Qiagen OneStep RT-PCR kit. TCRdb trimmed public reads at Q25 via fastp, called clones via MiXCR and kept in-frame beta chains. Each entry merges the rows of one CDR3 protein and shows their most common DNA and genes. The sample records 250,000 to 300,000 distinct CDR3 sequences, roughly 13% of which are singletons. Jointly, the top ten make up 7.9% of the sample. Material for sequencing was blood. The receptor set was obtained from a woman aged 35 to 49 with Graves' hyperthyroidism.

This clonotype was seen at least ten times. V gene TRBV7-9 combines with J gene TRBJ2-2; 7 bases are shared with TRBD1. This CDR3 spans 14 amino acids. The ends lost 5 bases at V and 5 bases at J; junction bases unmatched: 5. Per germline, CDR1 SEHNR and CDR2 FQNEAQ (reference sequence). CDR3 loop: CASSPTGWTGELFF. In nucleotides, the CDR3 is TGTGCCAGCAGCCCGACAGGGTGGACCGGGGAGCTGTTTTTT.

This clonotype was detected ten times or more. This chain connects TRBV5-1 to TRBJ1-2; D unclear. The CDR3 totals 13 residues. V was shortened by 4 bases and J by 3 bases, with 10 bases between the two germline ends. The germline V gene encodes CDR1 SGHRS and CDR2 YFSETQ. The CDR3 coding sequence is TGCGCCAGCAGCGTGGACGGCGACTATGGCTACACCTTC. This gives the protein CASSVDGDYGYTF.

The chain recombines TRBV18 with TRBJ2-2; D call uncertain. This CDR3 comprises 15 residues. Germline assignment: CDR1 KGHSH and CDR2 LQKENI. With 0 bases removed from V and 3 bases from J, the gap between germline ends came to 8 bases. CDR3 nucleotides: TGTGCCAGCTCACCACCCGGCGGATACACCGGGGAGCTGTTTTTT. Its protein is CASSPPGGYTGELFF.

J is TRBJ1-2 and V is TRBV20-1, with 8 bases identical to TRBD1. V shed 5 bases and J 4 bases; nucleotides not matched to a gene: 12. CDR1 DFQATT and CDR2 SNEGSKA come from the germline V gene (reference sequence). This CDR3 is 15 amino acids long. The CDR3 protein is CSAGDRDRPFYGYTF. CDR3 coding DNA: TGCAGTGCTGGGGACCGGGACAGGCCCTTCTATGGCTACACCTTC.

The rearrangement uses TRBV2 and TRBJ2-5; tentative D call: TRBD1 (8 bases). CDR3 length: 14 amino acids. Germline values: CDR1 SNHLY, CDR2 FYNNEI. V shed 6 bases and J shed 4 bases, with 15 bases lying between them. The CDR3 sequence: CASRQGGIRETQYF. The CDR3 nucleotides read TGTGCCAGCAGACAGGGGGGGATACGAGAGACCCAGTACTTC.

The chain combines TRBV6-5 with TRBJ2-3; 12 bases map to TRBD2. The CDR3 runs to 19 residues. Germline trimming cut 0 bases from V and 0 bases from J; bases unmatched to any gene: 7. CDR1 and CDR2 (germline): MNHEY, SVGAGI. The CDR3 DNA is TGTGCCAGCAGTTACTCGGGACTAGCGGGTGACGCTAGCACAGATACGCAGTATTTT. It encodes CASSYSGLAGDASTDTQYF.

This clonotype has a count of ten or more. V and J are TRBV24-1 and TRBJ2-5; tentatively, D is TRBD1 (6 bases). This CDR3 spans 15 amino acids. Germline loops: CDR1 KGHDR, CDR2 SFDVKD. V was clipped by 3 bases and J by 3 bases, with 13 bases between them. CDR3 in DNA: TGTGCCACCAGTGATCCCCGGACAGACGAAGAGACCCAGTACTTC. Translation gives CATSDPRTDEETQYF.

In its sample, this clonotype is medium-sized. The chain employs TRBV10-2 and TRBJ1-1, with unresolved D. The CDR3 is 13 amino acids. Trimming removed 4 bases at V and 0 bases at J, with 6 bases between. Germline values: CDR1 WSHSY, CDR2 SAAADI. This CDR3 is CASSGTVNTEAFF. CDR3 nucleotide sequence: TGCGCCAGCAGTGGGACCGTGAACACTGAAGCTTTCTTT.

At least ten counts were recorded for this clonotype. DNA of the CDR3: TGTGCCAGCAGCGCCAGGGGGGATACGCAGTATTTT. Translated, it gives CASSARGDTQYF. The chain employs TRBV7-2 and TRBJ2-3, with 7 nucleotides matching TRBD1. This CDR3 is built from 12 residues. Germline V gene sequence: CDR1 SGHTA, CDR2 FQGNSA. V trimming: 5 bases; J trimming: 6 bases; junction bases outside the gene matches: 2. The full variable domain, in which reference TRBV7-2 and TRBJ2-3 provide the parts outside the CDR3, is GAGVSQSPSNKVTEKGKDVELRCDPISGHTALYWYRQSLGQGLEFLIYFQGNSAPDKSGLPSDRFSAERTGGSVSTLTIQRTQQEDSAVYLCASSARGDTQYFGPGTRLTVL.

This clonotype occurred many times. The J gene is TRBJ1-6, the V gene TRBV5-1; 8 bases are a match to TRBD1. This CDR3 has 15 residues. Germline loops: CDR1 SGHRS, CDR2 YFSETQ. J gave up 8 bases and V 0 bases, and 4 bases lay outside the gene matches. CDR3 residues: CASSLAGTGYSPLHF. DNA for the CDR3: TGCGCCAGCAGCTTGGCCGGGACAGGTTATTCACCCCTCCACTTT.

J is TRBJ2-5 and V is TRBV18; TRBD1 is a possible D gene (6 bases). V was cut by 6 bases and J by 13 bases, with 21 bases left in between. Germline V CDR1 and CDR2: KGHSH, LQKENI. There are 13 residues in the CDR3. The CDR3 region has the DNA TGTGCCAGCTCCCCGGCCATTTCAGGGGATGTGTACTTC. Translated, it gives CASSPAISGDVYF.

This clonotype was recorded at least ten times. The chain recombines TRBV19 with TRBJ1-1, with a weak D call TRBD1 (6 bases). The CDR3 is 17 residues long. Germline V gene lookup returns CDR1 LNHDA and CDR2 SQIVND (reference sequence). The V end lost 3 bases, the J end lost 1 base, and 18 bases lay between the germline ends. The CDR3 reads CASSMNKLGQKNTEAFF. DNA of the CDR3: TGTGCCAGTAGTATGAATAAATTAGGACAGAAGAACACTGAAGCTTTCTTT.

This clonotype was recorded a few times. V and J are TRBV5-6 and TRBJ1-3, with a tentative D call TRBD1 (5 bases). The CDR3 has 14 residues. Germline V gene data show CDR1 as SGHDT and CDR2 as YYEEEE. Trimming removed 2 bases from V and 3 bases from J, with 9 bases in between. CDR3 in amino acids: CASSLGTRGNTIYF. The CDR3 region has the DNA TGTGCCAGCAGCTTAGGGACGCGTGGAAACACCATATATTTT.

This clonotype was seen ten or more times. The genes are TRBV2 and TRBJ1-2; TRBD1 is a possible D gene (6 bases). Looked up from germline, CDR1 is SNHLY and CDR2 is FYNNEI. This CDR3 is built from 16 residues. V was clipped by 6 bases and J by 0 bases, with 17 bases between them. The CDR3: CASSVRPDRTNYGYTF. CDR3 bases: TGTGCCAGCAGCGTTAGACCCGACAGGACTAACTATGGCTACACCTTC. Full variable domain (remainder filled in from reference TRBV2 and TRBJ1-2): EPEVTQTPSHQVTQMGQEVILRCVPISNHLYFYWYRQILGQKVEFLVSFYNNEISEKSEIFDDQFSVERPDGSNFTLKIRSTKLEDSAMYFCASSVRPDRTNYGYTFGSGTRLTVV.

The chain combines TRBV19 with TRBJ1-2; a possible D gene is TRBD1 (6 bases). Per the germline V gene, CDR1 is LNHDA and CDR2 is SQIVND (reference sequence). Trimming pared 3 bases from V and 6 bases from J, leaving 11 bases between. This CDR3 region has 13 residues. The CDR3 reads CASSIRGTHGYTF. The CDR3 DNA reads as TGTGCCAGTAGTATCCGCGGGACACATGGCTACACCTTC.

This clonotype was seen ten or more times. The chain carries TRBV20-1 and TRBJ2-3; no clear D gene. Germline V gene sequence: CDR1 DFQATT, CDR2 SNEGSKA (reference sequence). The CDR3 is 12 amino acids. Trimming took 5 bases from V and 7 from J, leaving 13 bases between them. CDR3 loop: CSASPTANTQYF. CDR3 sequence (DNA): TGCAGTGCTTCGCCCACAGCGAATACGCAGTATTTT.

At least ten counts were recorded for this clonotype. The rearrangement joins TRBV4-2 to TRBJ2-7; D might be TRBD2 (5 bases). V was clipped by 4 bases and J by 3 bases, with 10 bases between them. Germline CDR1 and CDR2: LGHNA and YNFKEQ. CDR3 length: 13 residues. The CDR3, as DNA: TGTGCCAGCAGCCGGGAGCAGATCTACGAGCAGTACTTC. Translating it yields CASSREQIYEQYF.

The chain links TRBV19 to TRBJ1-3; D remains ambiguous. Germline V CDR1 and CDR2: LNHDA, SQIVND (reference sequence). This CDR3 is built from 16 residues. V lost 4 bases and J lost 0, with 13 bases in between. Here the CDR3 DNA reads TGTGCCAGTAGTAGCAAGACAACCAACTCTGGAAACACCATATATTTT. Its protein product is CASSSKTTNSGNTIYF.

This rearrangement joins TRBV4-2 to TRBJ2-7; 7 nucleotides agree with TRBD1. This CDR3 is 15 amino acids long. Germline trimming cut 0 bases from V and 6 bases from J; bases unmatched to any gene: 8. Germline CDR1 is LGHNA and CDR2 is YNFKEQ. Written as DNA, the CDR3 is TGTGCCAGCAGCCAAGATGCAGGGGGATGGAGCGAGCAGTACTTC. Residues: CASSQDAGGWSEQYF.

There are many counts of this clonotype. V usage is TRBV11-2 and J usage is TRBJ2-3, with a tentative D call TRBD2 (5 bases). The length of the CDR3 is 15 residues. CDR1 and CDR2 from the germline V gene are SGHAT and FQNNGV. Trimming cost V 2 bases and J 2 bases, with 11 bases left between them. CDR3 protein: CASSLLALITDTQYF. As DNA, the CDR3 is TGTGCCAGCAGCTTACTAGCCCTAATCACAGATACGCAGTATTTT.

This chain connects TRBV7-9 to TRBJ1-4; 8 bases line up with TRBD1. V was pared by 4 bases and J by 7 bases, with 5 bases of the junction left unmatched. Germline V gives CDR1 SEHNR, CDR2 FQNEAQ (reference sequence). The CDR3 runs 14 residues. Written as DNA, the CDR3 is TGTGCCAGCAGCTCGACAGGGGCGGGTGAAAAACTGTTTTTT. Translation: CASSSTGAGEKLFF.

The CDR3 region is CASSRSGGRSQKTQYF. The CDR3 region has the DNA TGTGCCAGCAGCCGTTCTGGGGGGAGGAGTCAAAAGACCCAGTACTTC. The rearrangement links TRBV7-8 to TRBJ2-5, with a possible D match to TRBD2 (6 bases). The CDR3 is 16 amino acids. Germline V gives CDR1 SGHVS, CDR2 FQNEAQ. The germline V and J ends were trimmed by 5 bases and 6 bases, with 22 bases remaining between them.

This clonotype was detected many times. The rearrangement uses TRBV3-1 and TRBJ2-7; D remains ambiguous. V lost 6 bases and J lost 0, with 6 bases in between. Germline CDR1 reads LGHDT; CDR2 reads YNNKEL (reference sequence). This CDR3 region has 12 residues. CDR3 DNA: TGTGCCAGCAGTATCAGCTCCTACGAGCAGTACTTC. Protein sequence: CASSISSYEQYF.

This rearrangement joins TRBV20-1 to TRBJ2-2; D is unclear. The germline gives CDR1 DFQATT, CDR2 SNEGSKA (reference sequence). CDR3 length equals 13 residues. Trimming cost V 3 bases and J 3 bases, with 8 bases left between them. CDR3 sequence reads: CSASYRYTGELFF. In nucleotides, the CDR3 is TGCAGTGCTAGTTATAGGTACACCGGGGAGCTGTTTTTT.

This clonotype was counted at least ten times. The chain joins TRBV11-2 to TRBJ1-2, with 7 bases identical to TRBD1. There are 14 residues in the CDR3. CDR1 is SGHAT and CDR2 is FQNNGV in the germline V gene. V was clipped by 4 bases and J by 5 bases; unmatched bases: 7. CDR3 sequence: CASSSNRGEYGYTF. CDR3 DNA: TGTGCCAGCAGCTCCAACAGGGGCGAATATGGCTACACCTTC. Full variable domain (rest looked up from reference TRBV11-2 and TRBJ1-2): EAGVAQSPRYKIIEKRQSVAFWCNPISGHATLYWYQQILGQGPKLLIQFQNNGVVDDSQLPKDRFSAERLKGVDSTLKIQPAKLEDSAVYLCASSSNRGEYGYTFGSGTRLTVV.

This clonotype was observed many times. CDR3 loop: CASSFTGTDPNIRSGNTIYF. The CDR3 DNA reads as TGTGCCAGCAGTTTTACCGGGACAGATCCCAACATCCGCTCTGGAAACACCATATATTTT. The chain employs TRBV12-3 or TRBV12-4 and TRBJ1-3; 7 nucleotides line up with TRBD1. V was pared by 3 bases and J by 0 bases, with 17 bases of the junction left unmatched. The CDR3 is 20 amino acids.

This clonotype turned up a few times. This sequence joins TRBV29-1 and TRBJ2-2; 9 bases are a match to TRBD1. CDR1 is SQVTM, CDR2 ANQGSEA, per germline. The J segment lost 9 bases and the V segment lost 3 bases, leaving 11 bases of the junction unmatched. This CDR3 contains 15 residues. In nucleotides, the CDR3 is TGCAGCGTTGATTCTTCCGGGACAGGGCACCGGGAGCTGTTTTTT. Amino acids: CSVDSSGTGHRELFF.

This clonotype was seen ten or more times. In nucleotides, the CDR3 is TGTGCCAGCAGCTTAGGAGTCGGGCTTCGGTACGAGCAGTACTTC. Translating it yields CASSLGVGLRYEQYF. V gene TRBV7-9 combines with J gene TRBJ2-7, with D uncertain. This CDR3 comprises 15 residues. The ends were cut back, 1 base at V and 4 bases at J, with 14 bases in the middle. CDR1 and CDR2 (germline): SEHNR, FQNEAQ (reference sequence).

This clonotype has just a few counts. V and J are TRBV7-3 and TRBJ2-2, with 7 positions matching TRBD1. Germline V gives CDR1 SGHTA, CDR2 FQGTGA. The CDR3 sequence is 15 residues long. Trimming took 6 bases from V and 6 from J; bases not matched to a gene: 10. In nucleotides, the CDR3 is TGTGCCAGCAGACAAGACAGGGCGTCAGCCGGGGAGCTGTTTTTT. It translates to CASRQDRASAGELFF.